These T cell receptor beta chains were read from a single sample in a study of T cells in Graves' hyperthyroidism and ophthalmopathy. Via MiXCR, TCRdb re-called the multiplex PCR reads, giving one row per CDR3 protein. The table has some 350,000 distinct CDR3 sequences, nearly 15% seen once. The sequenced material came from blood. These receptors all come from a woman aged 55-70 years with Graves' ophthalmopathy. The CDR3 runs from the conserved cysteine through the conserved F or W. D genes are given only for firm matches. For some rows the clone size is stated as once, few or many, or as a class when expanded; others skip it.

CASSPQGAADTQYF,TGTGCCAGCAGCCCACAGGGGGCGGCAGATACGCAGTACTTT,TRBV7-9,TRBJ2-3,TRBD1,.
CASSVGAGSSGNTIYF,TGTGCCAGCAGCGTCGGAGCAGGATCCTCTGGAAACACCATATATTTT,TRBV25-1,TRBJ1-3,.,.
CASSYSIGTSYYEQYF,TGTGCCAGCAGTTACTCGATAGGGACTAGCTATTACGAGCAGTACTTC,TRBV6-6,TRBJ2-7,TRBD2,.
CASIGQGRTKNIQYF,TGTGCCAGCATAGGACAGGGCCGGACCAAAAACATTCAGTACTTC,TRBV2,TRBJ2-4,TRBD1,few
CATSDLGGLNTGELFF,TGTGCCACCAGTGATTTGGGGGGACTGAACACCGGGGAGCTGTTTTTT,TRBV24-1,TRBJ2-2,.,few
CSVERPLSSYNEQFF,TGCAGCGTTGAACGGCCCTTGAGCTCCTACAATGAGCAGTTCTTC,TRBV29-1,TRBJ2-1,.,many
CASSQETPIKLFF,TGCGCCAGCAGCCAAGAGACCCCTATTAAACTGTTTTTT,TRBV4-1,TRBJ1-4,.,.
CASSLLARLASNEQFF,TGTGCCAGCAGCCTACTAGCTCGACTAGCGTCCAATGAGCAGTTCTTC,TRBV11-2,TRBJ2-1,TRBD2,many
CASSLGRTGSYEQYF,TGTGCCAGCAGCTTAGGCCGGACAGGATCCTACGAGCAGTACTTC,TRBV11-2,TRBJ2-7,TRBD1,many
CASSLGTGFNEQFF,TGTGCCAGCTCTCTCGGGACAGGGTTCAATGAGCAGTTCTTC,TRBV18,TRBJ2-1,TRBD1,many
CASSTTGEIYSNQPQHF,TGTGCCAGCAGCACGACAGGGGAGATATATAGCAATCAGCCCCAGCATTTT,TRBV28,TRBJ1-5,TRBD1,many
CASSHRPDGELFF,TGTGCCAGCAGCCATCGCCCCGACGGGGAGCTGTTTTTT,TRBV3-1,TRBJ2-2,.,many
CASSVYTGRDTGELFF,TGTGCCAGCAGCGTATACACAGGGAGGGATACCGGGGAGCTGTTTTTT,TRBV9,TRBJ2-2,.,few
CASSLGGGGGNQPQHF,TGCGCCAGCAGCTTGGGGGGGGGGGGCGGCAATCAGCCCCAGCATTTT,TRBV5-1,TRBJ1-5,.,few
CASTPYSGRNYEQYF,TGTGCCAGCACCCCCTATAGCGGGAGGAACTACGAGCAGTACTTC,TRBV27,TRBJ2-7,TRBD2,few
CASTPGTTNTGELFF,TGCGCCAGCACTCCCGGGACAACGAACACCGGGGAGCTGTTTTTT,TRBV10-2,TRBJ2-2,.,once
CASSLGISTDTQYF,TGTGCCAGCAGTCTCGGGATCAGCACAGATACGCAGTATTTT,TRBV2,TRBJ2-3,.,many
CASSGYYEQYF,TGTGCCAGCAGTGGCTACTACGAGCAGTACTTC,TRBV12-3/TRBV12-4,TRBJ2-7,.,many
CASREGVEQYF,TGTGCCAGCAGAGAAGGGGTCGAGCAGTACTTC,TRBV12-3/TRBV12-4,TRBJ2-7,.,many
CASSPVPGGRYNEQFF,TGTGCCAGCAGTCCGGTCCCGGGAGGTCGCTACAATGAGCAGTTCTTC,TRBV3-1,TRBJ2-1,TRBD2,many
CASSQDGAAGVTGELFF,TGTGCCAGCAGCCAAGATGGGGCTGCAGGAGTCACCGGGGAGCTGTTTTTT,TRBV4-2,TRBJ2-2,.,few
CAIRDGPGANILTF,TGTGCCATCAGGGACGGGCCTGGGGCCAACATCCTGACTTTC,TRBV10-3,TRBJ2-6,.,few
CASSEDTSTDTQYF,TGTGCCAGCAGCGAGGACACTAGCACAGATACGCAGTATTTT,TRBV9,TRBJ2-3,.,few
CASSEASGTAGTSQYF,TGTGCCAGCAGTGAGGCTTCCGGGACAGCCGGCACGTCCCAGTACTTC,TRBV6-1,TRBJ2-5,TRBD1,many
CASSRGGAGVSYNEQFF,TGCGCCAGCAGTAGAGGAGGAGCGGGAGTTTCCTACAATGAGCAGTTCTTC,TRBV10-1,TRBJ2-1,TRBD2,.
CASRGPGQGSNSPLHF,TGCGCCAGCAGGGGGCCGGGACAGGGCAGCAATTCACCCCTCCACTTT,TRBV5-1,TRBJ1-6,TRBD1,many
CASSPSGLETQYF,TGTGCCAGCAGCCCCAGCGGGTTAGAGACCCAGTACTTC,TRBV14,TRBJ2-5,.,.
CSARGLAGELADTQYF,TGCAGTGCTAGGGGACTAGCGGGAGAATTGGCAGATACGCAGTATTTT,TRBV20-1,TRBJ2-3,TRBD2,.
CASSIGLASAVYNEQFF,TGTGCCAGTAGTATAGGACTAGCTTCCGCGGTTTACAATGAGCAGTTCTTC,TRBV19,TRBJ2-1,TRBD2,few
CSATGTSASYEQYF,TGCAGTGCAACCGGGACTAGCGCCTCCTACGAGCAGTACTTC,TRBV20-1,TRBJ2-7,TRBD2,few
CASSEGLIREEKLFF,TGTGCCAGCAGCGAGGGACTGATAAGGGAGGAAAAACTGTTTTTT,TRBV2,TRBJ1-4,.,many
CASSLDGVTGANVLTF,TGTGCCAGCAGCTTGGATGGGGTAACTGGGGCCAACGTCCTGACTTTC,TRBV5-4,TRBJ2-6,.,few
CASRQRSVSYEQYF,TGTGCCAGCAGGCAAAGGAGCGTATCCTACGAGCAGTACTTC,TRBV11-2,TRBJ2-7,.,few
CASGLGVSYNEQFF,TGCGCCAGTGGGCTAGGGGTTTCCTACAATGAGCAGTTCTTC,TRBV5-1,TRBJ2-1,.,many
CASSITGAGETQYF,TGCGCCAGCAGCATTACCGGGGCCGGGGAGACCCAGTACTTC,TRBV5-1,TRBJ2-5,.,many
CASSPGTRDEQFF,TGCGCCAGCAGCCCCGGGACAAGGGATGAGCAGTTCTTC,TRBV5-1,TRBJ2-1,.,many
CASSFRDSAQHF,TGTGCCAGTAGTTTCCGGGACAGCGCCCAGCATTTT,TRBV19,TRBJ1-5,TRBD1,.